What follows is one TCR beta chain and its context. Each CDR3 protein is one row after TCRdb ran MiXCR on the 5' RACE reads. The sample carries 300,000 to 350,000 distinct CDR3 sequences, 20% to 25% recorded once. The record originates from a study of CD8 T cells in ankylosing spondylitis. This receptor was obtained from a female donor with ankylosing spondylitis or in good health (not recorded which). Sequencing was done on a sample of blood, either unsorted or a sorted T cell fraction (not recorded which).

CDR3 sequence reads: CASSEVNGANVLTF. As DNA, the CDR3 is TGTGCCAGCTCCGAGGTGAATGGGGCCAACGTCCTGACTTTC. This rearrangement joins TRBV2 to TRBJ2-6, with unresolved D. V gave up 8 bases and J gave up 3 bases, with 11 bases separating them. Germline CDR1 SNHLY, CDR2 FYNNEI. This CDR3 has 14 amino acids.